The 22 T cell receptor beta chains in this list originate from one sample, sequenced in a study of T cell repertoires in cytomegalovirus infection (dated by TCRdb to about 2019). Instrument on record: Illumina HiSeq 1500. TCRdb redid the processing of the public reads, applying fastp at Q25 and MiXCR, and retained in-frame beta chains. One record per CDR3 amino acid sequence lists the most common genes and DNA. Within this sample are about 490,000 distinct CDR3 sequences, with about 11% of them counted one time only. About a tenth of the sample comes from the top ten. The material sequenced was PBMCs. The origin of the receptors is a human donor in good health (CMV status not recorded). Some clones in this sample may be carry-over from other donors' samples.

This clonotype has at least ten counts. This chain joins TRBV20-1 and TRBJ2-7, with D perhaps matching TRBD2 (6 bases). This CDR3 has 14 amino acids. Between the trimmed V and J ends, which lost 3 bases and 0 bases, there was a span of 12 bases. CDR1 DFQATT and CDR2 SNEGSKA come from the germline V gene (reference sequence). The CDR3 spells CSASRGTLSYEQYF. CDR3 coding DNA: TGCAGTGCTAGCCGGGGGACGCTCTCCTACGAGCAGTACTTC.

The chain is built from TRBV10-3 and TRBJ2-1; D unresolved. V lost 3 bases to trimming and J lost 13 bases, with 10 bases between them. The germline CDR1 and CDR2 sequences are ENHRY and SYGVKD. This CDR3 region has 11 residues. The CDR3 sequence is CAISEGRVQFF. As DNA, the CDR3 is TGTGCCATCAGTGAAGGTAGGGTACAGTTCTTC.

The V and J genes are TRBV11-2 and TRBJ1-1; D gene uncertain. Germline V gene data show CDR1 as SGHAT and CDR2 as FQNNGV. The CDR3 has 13 amino acids. V lost 4 bases to trimming and J lost 6 bases, with 12 bases between them. CDR3 in amino acids: CASSSPTVPEAFF. Written as DNA, the CDR3 is TGTGCCAGCAGCTCCCCCACAGTGCCTGAAGCTTTCTTT. Supplemented by reference TRBV11-2 and TRBJ1-1, the full variable domain reads EAGVAQSPRYKIIEKRQSVAFWCNPISGHATLYWYQQILGQGPKLLIQFQNNGVVDDSQLPKDRFSAERLKGVDSTLKIQPAKLEDSAVYLCASSSPTVPEAFFGQGTRLTVV.

The chain couples TRBV27 to TRBJ2-7; 8 nucleotides match TRBD2. The V segment lost 6 bases and the J segment 7 bases; nucleotides outside the gene matches: 14. The germline V gene encodes CDR1 MNHEY and CDR2 SMNVEV (reference sequence). CDR3 size: 15 residues. Here the CDR3 reads CASSPLGTRPREQYF. The CDR3 bases are TGTGCCAGCAGCCCACTCGGGACTAGGCCTCGGGAGCAGTACTTC.

In this sample, this clonotype turned up many times. The chain links TRBV6-6 to TRBJ2-5, with 7 bases matching TRBD2. The germline gives CDR1 MNHNY, CDR2 SVGAGI (reference sequence). The CDR3 covers 14 residues. V was clipped by 6 bases and J by 4 bases; unmatched bases: 8. Here the CDR3 reads CASSPPGGGETQYF. CDR3 coding DNA: TGTGCCAGCAGCCCCCCTGGGGGGGGAGAGACCCAGTACTTC.

This clonotype showed up many times. The chain carries TRBV7-2 and TRBJ2-7; D gene ambiguous. Germline CDR1 and CDR2: SGHTA and FQGNSA. The CDR3 length is 13 residues. V lost 4 bases and J lost 0, with 7 bases in between. The CDR3 DNA is TGTGCCAGCAGCTACCCTAACTCCTACGAGCAGTACTTC. Protein: CASSYPNSYEQYF.

This clonotype was counted a few times. The chain joins TRBV10-3 to TRBJ1-2; 8 bases align to TRBD1. V shed 4 bases and J 2 bases; nucleotides not matched to a gene: 9. Germline CDR1 and CDR2: ENHRY and SYGVKD. The CDR3 has 16 residues. The CDR3 DNA reads TGTGCCATCAGTGTTGGACAGGGCCCAATCAACTATGGCTACACCTTC. Protein: CAISVGQGPINYGYTF.

This clonotype occurred a few times. V gene TRBV2 combines with J gene TRBJ1-6; D is uncertain. Trimming stripped 3 bases from V and 0 bases from J, with 6 bases between. The CDR3 runs to 15 residues. Germline assignment: CDR1 SNHLY and CDR2 FYNNEI. CDR3 sequence (DNA): TGTGCCAGCAGTGATCAAAGCTCCTATAATTCACCCCTCCACTTT. This gives the protein CASSDQSSYNSPLHF.

The chain employs TRBV5-6 and TRBJ2-6; D possibly matches TRBD1 or TRBD2 (5 bases each). The V gene's germline CDR1 is SGHDT and CDR2 YYEEEE. The length of the CDR3 is 17 residues. Trimming removed 3 bases at V and 2 bases at J, with 15 bases between. CDR3 region: CASSSRGVRAGANVLTF. CDR3 DNA sequence: TGTGCCAGCAGCTCACGAGGGGTAAGAGCTGGGGCCAACGTCCTGACTTTC.

This clonotype was counted ten times or more. The genes are TRBV6-6 and TRBJ2-5, with 8 nucleotides matching TRBD2. V gave up 6 bases and J gave up 3 bases; unmatched junction bases: 6. The CDR3 is 14 residues long. Germline V lookup: CDR1 MNHNY, CDR2 SVGAGI (reference sequence). The DNA of the CDR3 is TGTGCCAGCAGGGGTACTAGCGGTGAAGAGACCCAGTACTTC. Its protein is CASRGTSGEETQYF.

This chain links TRBV19 with TRBJ1-6, with 9 bases matching TRBD1. There are 19 residues in the CDR3. Unmatched junction bases numbered 13, after V lost 6 bases and J lost 1 base. The germline V gene encodes CDR1 LNHDA and CDR2 SQIVND (reference sequence). The CDR3 coding sequence is TGTGCCAGTAGGCCGGGACAGGGCCTATTGGGGTCCTATAATTCACCCCTCCACTTT. It encodes CASRPGQGLLGSYNSPLHF.

This clonotype was seen at least ten times. The rearrangement joins TRBV5-1 to TRBJ1-3; no firm D call. Trimming took off 1 base at V and 5 bases at J, with 10 bases between the two ends. Germline CDR1 is SGHRS and CDR2 is YFSETQ. CDR3 length equals 14 residues. DNA for the CDR3: TGCGCCAGCAGCTTGACGGATTCGAGAAACACCATATATTTT. Its protein product is CASSLTDSRNTIYF.

This clonotype was observed at least ten times. The chain recombines TRBV28 with TRBJ2-4, with D perhaps TRBD1 (5 bases). The CDR3 has 14 amino acids. V lost 7 bases and J lost 2, with 12 bases in between. Per germline, CDR1 MDHEN and CDR2 SYDVKM. The CDR3 nucleotides are TGTGCCAGCAATCCGACAGTCCCCAAAAACATTCAGTACTTC. Translating it yields CASNPTVPKNIQYF.

In its sample, this clonotype was seen a few times. V usage is TRBV10-3 and J usage is TRBJ1-1; D is ambiguous. Germline V gene sequence: CDR1 ENHRY, CDR2 SYGVKD. The CDR3 sequence is 13 residues long. V lost 7 bases, J lost 0 bases, and 9 bases lay in between. The CDR3 loop is CAINLQMNTEAFF. In nucleotides, the CDR3 is TGTGCCATCAATTTACAGATGAACACTGAAGCTTTCTTT.

This clonotype was counted ten times or more. The V gene is TRBV7-3, the J gene TRBJ2-3, with D possibly matching TRBD2 (5 bases). CDR3 length: 13 amino acids. Germline CDR1 SGHTA, CDR2 FQGTGA. V was clipped by 5 bases and J by 4 bases, with 10 bases between them. The CDR3 reads CASSPRTSDTQYF. CDR3 in DNA: TGTGCCAGCAGCCCGCGGACTTCAGATACGCAGTATTTT.

This clonotype was seen repeatedly, ten times or more. V and J are TRBV7-2 and TRBJ1-5; no clear D. The germline gives CDR1 SGHTA, CDR2 FQGNSA. V dropped 5 bases and J dropped 6 bases, with 17 bases sitting between them. The CDR3 contains 15 residues. CDR3 loop: CASSLGYRGSQPQHF. CDR3 in DNA: TGTGCCAGCAGCCTAGGGTACAGAGGGAGTCAGCCCCAGCATTTT.

This clonotype was observed at least ten times. The rearrangement links TRBV12-3 or TRBV12-4 to TRBJ1-1; 12 bases map to TRBD1. The CDR3 totals 13 residues. V lost 3 bases, J lost 10 bases, and 3 bases stayed unmatched. The CDR3 nucleotides read TGTGCCAGCAGTTTCCGGGACAGGGGGCGAGCTTTCTTT. It specifies CASSFRDRGRAFF.

In its sample, this clonotype was seen many times. This chain joins TRBV4-2 and TRBJ2-3; 10 nucleotides line up with TRBD2. The CDR3 has 18 amino acids. Germline CDR1 and CDR2: LGHNA and YNFKEQ. J was trimmed by 6 bases and V by 2 bases; bases with no gene match: 14. CDR3 protein: CASSQNPLLAGAIDTQYF. The CDR3 coding sequence is TGTGCCAGCAGCCAAAACCCCCTCCTAGCGGGAGCTATCGATACGCAGTATTTT.

The chain couples TRBV20-1 to TRBJ2-5; D call uncertain. The CDR3 consists of 13 residues. Trimming stripped 0 bases from V and 5 bases from J, with 10 bases between. CDR1 is DFQATT and CDR2 is SNEGSKA in the germline V gene (reference sequence). As DNA, the CDR3 is TGCAGTGCTAGAGATCTTTACGGGGAGACCCAGTACTTC. Its translation: CSARDLYGETQYF.

This clonotype occurred a few times. The rearrangement links TRBV20-1 to TRBJ1-2; possibly TRBD1 for D (6 bases). This CDR3 comprises 13 residues. From germline, CDR1 is DFQATT and CDR2 SNEGSKA (reference sequence). V lost 6 bases and J lost 4, with 15 bases in between. CDR3 loop: CSAIPGVGYGYTF. CDR3 DNA sequence: TGCAGTGCGATCCCAGGGGTGGGCTATGGCTACACCTTC.

In this sample, this clonotype turned up many times. The chain has TRBV10-3 and TRBJ1-6; TRBD1 aligns across 9 bases. The CDR3 runs 14 residues. Germline V gives CDR1 ENHRY, CDR2 SYGVKD. The V segment lost 10 bases and the J segment 7 bases; nucleotides outside the gene matches: 8. As DNA, the CDR3 is TGTGCCACGGTACAGGGGGCTTACAATTCACCCCTCCACTTT. Its translation is CATVQGAYNSPLHF.

This clonotype was counted many times. The V call is TRBV7-2, the J call TRBJ2-1; D gene unclear. The germline gives CDR1 SGHTA, CDR2 FQGNSA. The CDR3 is 13 residues long. V lost 3 bases to trimming and J lost 8 bases, with 11 bases between them. CDR3 nucleotides: TGTGCCAGCAGCTTTAGGGTTAGGGATGAGCAGTTCTTC. Protein: CASSFRVRDEQFF.